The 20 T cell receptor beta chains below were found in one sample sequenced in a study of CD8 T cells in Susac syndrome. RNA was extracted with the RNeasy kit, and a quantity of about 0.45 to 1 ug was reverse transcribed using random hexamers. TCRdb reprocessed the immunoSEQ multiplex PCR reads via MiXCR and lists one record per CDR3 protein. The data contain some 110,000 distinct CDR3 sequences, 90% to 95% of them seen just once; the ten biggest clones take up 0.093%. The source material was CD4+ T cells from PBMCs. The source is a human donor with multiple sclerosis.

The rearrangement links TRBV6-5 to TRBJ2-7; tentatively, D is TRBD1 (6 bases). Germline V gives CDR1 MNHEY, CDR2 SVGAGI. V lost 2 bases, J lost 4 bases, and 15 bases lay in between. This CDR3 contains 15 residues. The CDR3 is CASSYVPGQQYEQYF. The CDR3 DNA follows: TGTGCCAGCAGTTACGTCCCGGGACAACAGTACGAGCAGTACTTC.

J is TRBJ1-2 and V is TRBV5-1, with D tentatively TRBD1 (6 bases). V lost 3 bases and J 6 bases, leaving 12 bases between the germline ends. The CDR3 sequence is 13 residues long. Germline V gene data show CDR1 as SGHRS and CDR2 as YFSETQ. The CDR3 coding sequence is TGCGCCAGCAGCTCGCTCTACAGGGATGGCTACACCTTC. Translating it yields CASSSLYRDGYTF.

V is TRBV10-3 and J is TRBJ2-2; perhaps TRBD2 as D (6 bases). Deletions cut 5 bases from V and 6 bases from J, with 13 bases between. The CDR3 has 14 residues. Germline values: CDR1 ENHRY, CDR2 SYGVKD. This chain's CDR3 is CAISYSWDSGELFF. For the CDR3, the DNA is TGTGCCATCAGTTACAGTTGGGACTCCGGGGAGCTGTTTTTT.

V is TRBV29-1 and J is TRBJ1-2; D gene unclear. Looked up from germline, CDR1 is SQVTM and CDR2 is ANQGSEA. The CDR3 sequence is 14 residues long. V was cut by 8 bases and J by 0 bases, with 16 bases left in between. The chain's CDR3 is CSSQSMEANYGYTF. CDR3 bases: TGCAGCTCCCAAAGTATGGAAGCTAACTATGGCTACACCTTC.

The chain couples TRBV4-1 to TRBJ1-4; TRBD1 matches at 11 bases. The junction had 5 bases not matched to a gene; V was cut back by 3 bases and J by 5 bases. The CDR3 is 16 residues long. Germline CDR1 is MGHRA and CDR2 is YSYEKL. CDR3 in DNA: TGCGCCAGCAGCCAGGCGGACAGGGGGCGCAATGAAAAACTGTTTTTT. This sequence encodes CASSQADRGRNEKLFF.

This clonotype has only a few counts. CDR3 region: CASSAGGYEQYF. The CDR3, as DNA: TGTGCCAGTAGTGCAGGGGGCTACGAGCAGTACTTC. The chain uses TRBV19 and TRBJ2-7, with 7 positions matching TRBD1. The V gene's germline CDR1 is LNHDA and CDR2 SQIVND (reference sequence). The CDR3 spans 12 residues. Trimming at V came to 5 bases and at J to 3 bases, leaving 1 base not matched to a gene.

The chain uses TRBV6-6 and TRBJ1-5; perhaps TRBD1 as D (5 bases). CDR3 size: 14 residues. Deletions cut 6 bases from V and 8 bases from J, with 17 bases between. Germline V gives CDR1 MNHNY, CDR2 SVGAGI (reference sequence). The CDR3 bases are TGTGCCAGCAGCCCAGGGACGGCGATGGAGCCCCAGCATTTT. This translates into CASSPGTAMEPQHF.

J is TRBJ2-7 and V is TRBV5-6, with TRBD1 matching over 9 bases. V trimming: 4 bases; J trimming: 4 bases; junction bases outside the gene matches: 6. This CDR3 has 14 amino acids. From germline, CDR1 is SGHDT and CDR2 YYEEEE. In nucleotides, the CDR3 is TGTGCCAGCAGCGTACAGGGACAGGGATACGAGCAGTACTTC. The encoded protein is CASSVQGQGYEQYF.

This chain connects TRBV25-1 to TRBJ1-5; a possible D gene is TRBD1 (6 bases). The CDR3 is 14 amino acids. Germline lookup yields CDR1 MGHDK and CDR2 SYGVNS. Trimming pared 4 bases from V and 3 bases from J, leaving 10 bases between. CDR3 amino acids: CASSAPGDNQPQHF. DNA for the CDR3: TGTGCCAGCAGTGCCCCAGGGGACAATCAGCCCCAGCATTTT.

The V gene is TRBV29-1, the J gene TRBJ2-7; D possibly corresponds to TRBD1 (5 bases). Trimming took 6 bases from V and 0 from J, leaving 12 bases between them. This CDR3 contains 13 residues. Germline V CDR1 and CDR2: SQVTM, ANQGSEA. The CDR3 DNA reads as TGCAGCGTAGGACATTATAGCTCCTACGAGCAGTACTTC. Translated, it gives CSVGHYSSYEQYF.

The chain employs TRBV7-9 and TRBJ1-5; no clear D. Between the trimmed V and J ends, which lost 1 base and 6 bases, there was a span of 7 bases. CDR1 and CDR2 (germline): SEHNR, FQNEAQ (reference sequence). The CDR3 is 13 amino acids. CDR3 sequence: CASSLEIGQPQHF. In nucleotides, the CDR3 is TGTGCCAGCAGCTTAGAAATTGGTCAGCCCCAGCATTTT.

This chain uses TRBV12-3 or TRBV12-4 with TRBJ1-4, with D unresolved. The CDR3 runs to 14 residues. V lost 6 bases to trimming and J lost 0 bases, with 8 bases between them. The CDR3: CASSLVPTNEKLFF. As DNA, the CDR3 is TGTGCCAGCAGCCTAGTGCCAACTAATGAAAAACTGTTTTTT.

The DNA for the CDR3 is TGTGCCTGGAGTCTAGGGGCTAGCGCCGGGGAGCTGTTTTTT. Amino acids: CAWSLGASAGELFF. V gene TRBV30 combines with J gene TRBJ2-2; tentatively, D is TRBD2 (6 bases). The CDR3 spans 14 residues. From germline, CDR1 is GTSNPN and CDR2 SVGIG (reference sequence). V lost 2 bases and J 6 bases, leaving 13 bases between the germline ends.

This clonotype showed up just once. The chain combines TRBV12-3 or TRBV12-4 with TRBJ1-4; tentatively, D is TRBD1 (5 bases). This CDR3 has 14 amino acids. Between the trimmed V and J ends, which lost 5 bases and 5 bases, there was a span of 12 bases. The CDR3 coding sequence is TGTGCCAGCAGTCCGGGACTGACGAATGAAAAACTGTTTTTT. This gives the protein CASSPGLTNEKLFF.

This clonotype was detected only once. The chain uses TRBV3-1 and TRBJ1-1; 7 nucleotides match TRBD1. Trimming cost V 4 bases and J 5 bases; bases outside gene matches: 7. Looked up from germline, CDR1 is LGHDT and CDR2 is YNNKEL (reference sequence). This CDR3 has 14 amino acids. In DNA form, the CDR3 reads TGTGCCAGCAGCCGCGCGACAGGGAGAACTGAAGCTTTCTTT. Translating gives CASSRATGRTEAFF.

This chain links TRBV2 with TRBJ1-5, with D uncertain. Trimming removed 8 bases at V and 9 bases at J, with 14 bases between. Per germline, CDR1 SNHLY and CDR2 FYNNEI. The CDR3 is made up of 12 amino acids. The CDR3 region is CASCTLGRPQHF. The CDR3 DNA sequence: TGTGCCAGCTGTACCCTCGGTCGGCCCCAGCATTTT.

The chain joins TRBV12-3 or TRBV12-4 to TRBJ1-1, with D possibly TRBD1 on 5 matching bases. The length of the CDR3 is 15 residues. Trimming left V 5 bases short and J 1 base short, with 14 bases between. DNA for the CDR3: TGTGCCAGCAGTGCAACATCACAGGCGAACACTGAAGCTTTCTTT. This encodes CASSATSQANTEAFF.

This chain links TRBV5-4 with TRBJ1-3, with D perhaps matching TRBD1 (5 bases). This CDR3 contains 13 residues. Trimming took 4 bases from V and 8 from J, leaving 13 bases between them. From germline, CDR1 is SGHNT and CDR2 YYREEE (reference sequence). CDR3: CASSQGHRDTIYF. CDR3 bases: TGTGCCAGCAGCCAGGGCCACCGGGACACCATATATTTT.

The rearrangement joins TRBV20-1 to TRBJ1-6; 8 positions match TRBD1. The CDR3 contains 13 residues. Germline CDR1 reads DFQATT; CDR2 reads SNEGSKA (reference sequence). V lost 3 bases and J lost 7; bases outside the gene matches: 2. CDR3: CSARRQGNSPLHF. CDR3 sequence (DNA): TGCAGTGCTAGGAGACAGGGGAATTCACCCCTCCACTTT.

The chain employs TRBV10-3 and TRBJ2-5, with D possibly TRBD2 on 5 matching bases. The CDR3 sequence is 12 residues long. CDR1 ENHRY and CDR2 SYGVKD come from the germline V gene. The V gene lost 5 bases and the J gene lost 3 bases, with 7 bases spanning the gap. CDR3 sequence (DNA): TGTGCCATCAGTCCCGGGGAAGAGACCCAGTACTTC. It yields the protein CAISPGEETQYF.